This T cell receptor (beta chain) is drawn from a study of beta chain features in type 1 diabetes. The study, taken as a whole, reports: The cDNA sequencing approach could over-represent high-TCR-expressing cells. Whether HLA type influences TCRB rearrangement remained unresolved here.

This clone occurred a few times. Its antigen is undetermined. Expressed TCRB transcripts were sequenced after all isolated RNA was converted to cDNA. Naive, central memory and regulatory T cell samples came to a mean of roughly 3.9 million reads. Sequencing was performed with immunoSEQ multiplex PCR; in TCRdb, only in-frame clones are kept and a portion is missing. This sample carries 120,000 to 150,000 clones, under 11% of them seen once, and the ten largest clones take about 1.3%. With V trimmed by 7 bases and J by 6 bases, 12 bases remained unmatched. The CDR3 has 15 amino acids. Germline CDR1 is SNHLY and CDR2 is FYNNEI.

V is TRBV2 and J is TRBJ1-5; the match to TRBD1 covers 7 bases. Sequencing was performed on naive CD4+ T cells from blood. The sequence was collected from a man aged 18 to 35 in good health. CDR3 bases: TGTGCCAGCACGGGCGTAGGGGGCGGTTCTCAGCCCCAGCATTTT. It is translated as CASTGVGGGSQPQHF.